Listed below are T cell receptor beta chains from one sample, sequenced in a study of OX40 agonist ivuxolimab in advanced cancers. Sequenced by immunoSEQ multiplex PCR; TCRdb stores in-frame clones only, minus some. This sample has 30,000 to 35,000 clones, with approximately 80% found just once. Sequences were derived from CD4+ or CD8+ T cells sorted from blood, sampled in a trial of the OX40 agonist ivuxolimab. These receptor sequences come from an adult with an advanced solid tumor such as melanoma, head and neck, liver or kidney cancer. The CDR3 runs from the conserved cysteine through the conserved F or W.

j_gene,len,v_gene,CDR3aa
TRBJ1-5,13,TRBV19,CASSEEADQPQHF
TRBJ2-3,17,TRBV15,CATSRIKGFSVADTQYF
TRBJ2-7,14,TRBV19,CASSITRNSHEQYF
TRBJ2-2,16,TRBV7-6,CASSSGLAGVTGELFF
TRBJ2-7,13,TRBV13,CASSVKDRAYQYF
TRBJ1-2,15,TRBV4-3,CASSQAVQGDYGYTF
TRBJ2-3,14,TRBV5-1,CASSPGLAAYTQYF
TRBJ1-4,16,TRBV19,CASSIGEASSNEKLFF
TRBJ1-5,13,TRBV6-1,CASRSGGYQPQHF
TRBJ1-2,15,TRBV4-2,CASSQGGQGGYGYTF
TRBJ2-1,14,TRBV25-1,CASQTSGHYNEQFF
TRBJ2-7,13,TRBV18,CASSPPGVVEQYF
TRBJ2-3,17,TRBV7-9,CASSQGPRADSTDTQYF
TRBJ2-1,13,TRBV5-6,CASSLVGRQEQFF
TRBJ1-5,13,TRBV6-6,CASSYLRGGPQHF
TRBJ2-3,13,TRBV15,CATSRAGTDTQYF
TRBJ2-7,12,TRBV18,CASSDSSYEQYF
TRBJ1-2,13,TRBV2,CASSESRIYGYTF
TRBJ1-2,15,TRBV30,CAWSADSRAGYGYTF
TRBJ2-1,17,TRBV23-1,CASSQHPLGGRGHEQFF
TRBJ2-5,11,TRBV2,CASNTRETQYF
TRBJ1-2,15,TRBV4-3,CASSQGTGDHGGYTF
TRBJ1-2,14,TRBV7-3,CASSPTGYGNGYTF
TRBJ1-1,12,TRBV6-5,CASRTGSTEAFF
TRBJ2-3,14,TRBV5-1,CASREGQGEDTQYF
TRBJ2-5,14,TRBV5-4,CASSFRTQRETQYF
TRBJ2-1,14,TRBV11-3,CASSLGTLDNEQFF